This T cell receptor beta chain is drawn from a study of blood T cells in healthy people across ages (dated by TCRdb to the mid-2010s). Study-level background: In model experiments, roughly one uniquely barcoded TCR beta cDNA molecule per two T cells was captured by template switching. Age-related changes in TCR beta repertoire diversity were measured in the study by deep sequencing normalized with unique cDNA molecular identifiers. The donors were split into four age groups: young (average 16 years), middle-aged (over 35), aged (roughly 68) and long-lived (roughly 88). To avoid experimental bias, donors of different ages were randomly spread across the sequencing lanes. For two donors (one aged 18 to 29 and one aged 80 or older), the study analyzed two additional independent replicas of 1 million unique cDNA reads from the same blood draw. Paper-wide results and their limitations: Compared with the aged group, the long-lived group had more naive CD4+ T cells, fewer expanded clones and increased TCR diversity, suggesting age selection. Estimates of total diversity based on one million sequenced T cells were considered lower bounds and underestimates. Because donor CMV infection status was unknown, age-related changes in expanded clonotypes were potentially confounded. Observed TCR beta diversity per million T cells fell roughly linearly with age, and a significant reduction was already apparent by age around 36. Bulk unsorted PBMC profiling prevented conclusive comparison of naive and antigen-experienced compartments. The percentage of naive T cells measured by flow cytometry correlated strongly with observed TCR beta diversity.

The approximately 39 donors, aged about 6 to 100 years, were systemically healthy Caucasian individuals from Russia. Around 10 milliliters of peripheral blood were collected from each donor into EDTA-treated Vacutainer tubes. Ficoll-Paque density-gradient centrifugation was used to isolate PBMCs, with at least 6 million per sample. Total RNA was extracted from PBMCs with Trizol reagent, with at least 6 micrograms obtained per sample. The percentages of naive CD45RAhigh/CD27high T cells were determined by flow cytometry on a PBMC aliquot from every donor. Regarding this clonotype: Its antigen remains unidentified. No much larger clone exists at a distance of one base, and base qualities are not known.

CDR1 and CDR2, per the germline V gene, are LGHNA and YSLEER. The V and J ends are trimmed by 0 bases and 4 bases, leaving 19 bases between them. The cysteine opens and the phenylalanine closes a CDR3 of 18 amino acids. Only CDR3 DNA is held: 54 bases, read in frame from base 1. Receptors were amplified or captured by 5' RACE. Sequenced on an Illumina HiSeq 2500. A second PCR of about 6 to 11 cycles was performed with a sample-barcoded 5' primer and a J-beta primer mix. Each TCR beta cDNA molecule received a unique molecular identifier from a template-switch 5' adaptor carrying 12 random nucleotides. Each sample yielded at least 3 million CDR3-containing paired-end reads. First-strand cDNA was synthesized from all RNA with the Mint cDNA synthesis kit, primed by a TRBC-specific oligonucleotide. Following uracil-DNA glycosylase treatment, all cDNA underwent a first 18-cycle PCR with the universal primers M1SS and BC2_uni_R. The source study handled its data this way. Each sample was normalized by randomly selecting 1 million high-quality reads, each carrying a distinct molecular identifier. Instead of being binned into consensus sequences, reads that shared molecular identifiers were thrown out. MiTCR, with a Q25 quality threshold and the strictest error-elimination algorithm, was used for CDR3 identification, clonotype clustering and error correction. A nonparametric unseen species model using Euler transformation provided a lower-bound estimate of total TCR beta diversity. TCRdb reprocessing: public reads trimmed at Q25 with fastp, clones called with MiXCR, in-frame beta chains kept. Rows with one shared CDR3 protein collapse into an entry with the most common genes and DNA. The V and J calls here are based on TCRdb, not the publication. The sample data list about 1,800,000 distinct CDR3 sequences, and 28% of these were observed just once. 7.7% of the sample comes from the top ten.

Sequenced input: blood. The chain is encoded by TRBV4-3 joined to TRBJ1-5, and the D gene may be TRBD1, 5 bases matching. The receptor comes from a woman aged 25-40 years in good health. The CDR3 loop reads CASSQDLGGAGMNQPQHF. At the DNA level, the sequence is TGCGCCAGCAGCCAAGATCTAGGAGGGGCCGGGATGAATCAGCCCCAGCATTTT.